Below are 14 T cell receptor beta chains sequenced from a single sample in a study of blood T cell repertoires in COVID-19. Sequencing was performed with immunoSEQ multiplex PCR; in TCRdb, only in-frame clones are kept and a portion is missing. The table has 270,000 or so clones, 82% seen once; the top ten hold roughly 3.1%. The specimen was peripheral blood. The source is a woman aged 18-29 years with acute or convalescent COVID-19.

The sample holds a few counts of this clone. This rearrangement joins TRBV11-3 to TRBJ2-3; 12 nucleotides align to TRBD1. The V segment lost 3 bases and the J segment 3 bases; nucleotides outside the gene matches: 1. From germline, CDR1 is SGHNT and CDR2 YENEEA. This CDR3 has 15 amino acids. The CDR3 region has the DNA TGTGCCAGCAGCTTGGGACAGGGGGCTACAGATACGCAGTATTTT. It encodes CASSLGQGATDTQYF.

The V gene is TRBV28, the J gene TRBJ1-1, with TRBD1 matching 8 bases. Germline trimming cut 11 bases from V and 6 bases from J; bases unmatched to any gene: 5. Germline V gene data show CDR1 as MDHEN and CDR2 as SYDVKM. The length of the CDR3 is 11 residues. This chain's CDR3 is CAAQGAAEAFF. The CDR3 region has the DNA TGTGCCGCCCAGGGGGCCGCTGAAGCTTTCTTT.

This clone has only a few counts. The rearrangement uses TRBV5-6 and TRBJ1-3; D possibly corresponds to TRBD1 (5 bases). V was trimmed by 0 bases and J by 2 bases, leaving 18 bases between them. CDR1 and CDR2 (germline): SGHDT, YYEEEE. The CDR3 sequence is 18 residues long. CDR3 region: CASSLGGAYRIPGNTIYF. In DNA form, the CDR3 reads TGTGCCAGCAGCTTGGGGGGTGCGTACAGGATTCCTGGAAACACCATATATTTT.

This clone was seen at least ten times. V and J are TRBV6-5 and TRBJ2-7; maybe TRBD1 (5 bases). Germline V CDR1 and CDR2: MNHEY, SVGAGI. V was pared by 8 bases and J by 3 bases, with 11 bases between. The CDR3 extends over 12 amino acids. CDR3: CASGHPHYEQYF. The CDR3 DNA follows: TGTGCCAGCGGACACCCCCACTACGAGCAGTACTTC.

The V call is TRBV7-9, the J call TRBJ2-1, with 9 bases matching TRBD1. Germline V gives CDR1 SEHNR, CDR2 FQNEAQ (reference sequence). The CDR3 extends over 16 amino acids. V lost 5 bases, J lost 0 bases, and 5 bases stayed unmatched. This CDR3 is CASSPRTGASYNEQFF. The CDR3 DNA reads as TGTGCCAGCAGCCCGAGGACAGGGGCCTCCTACAATGAGCAGTTCTTC.

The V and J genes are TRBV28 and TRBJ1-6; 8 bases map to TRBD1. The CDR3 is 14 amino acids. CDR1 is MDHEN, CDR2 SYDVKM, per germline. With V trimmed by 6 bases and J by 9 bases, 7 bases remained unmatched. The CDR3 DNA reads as TGTGCCAGCAGGGTCGGGACAGGAATTTCACCCCTCCACTTT. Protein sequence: CASRVGTGISPLHF.

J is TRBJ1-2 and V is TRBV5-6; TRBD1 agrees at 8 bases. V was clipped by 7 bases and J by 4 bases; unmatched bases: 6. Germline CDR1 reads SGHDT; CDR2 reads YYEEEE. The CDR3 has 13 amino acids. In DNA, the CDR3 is TGTGCCAGCGCAAATACAGGGGGCTATGGCTACACCTTC. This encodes CASANTGGYGYTF.

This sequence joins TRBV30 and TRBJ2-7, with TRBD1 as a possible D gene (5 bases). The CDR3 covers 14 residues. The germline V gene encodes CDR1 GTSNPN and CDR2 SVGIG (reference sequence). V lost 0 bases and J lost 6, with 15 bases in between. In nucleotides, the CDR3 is TGTGCCTGGAGTGTTGGGCAGGGTCACTCCGAGCAGTACTTC. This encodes CAWSVGQGHSEQYF. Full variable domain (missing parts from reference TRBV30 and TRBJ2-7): SQTIHQWPATLVQPVGSPLSLECTVEGTSNPNLYWYRQAAGRGLQLLFYSVGIGQISSEVPQNLSASRPQDRQFILSSKKLLLSDSGFYLCAWSVGQGHSEQYFGPGTRLTVT.

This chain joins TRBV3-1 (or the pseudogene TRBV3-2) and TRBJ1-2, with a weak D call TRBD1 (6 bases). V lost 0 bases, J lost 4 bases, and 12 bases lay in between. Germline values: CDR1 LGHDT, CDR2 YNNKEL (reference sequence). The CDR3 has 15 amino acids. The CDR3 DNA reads TGTGCCAGCAGCCAAGATATGGGACAACCCTATGGCTACACCTTC. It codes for CASSQDMGQPYGYTF.

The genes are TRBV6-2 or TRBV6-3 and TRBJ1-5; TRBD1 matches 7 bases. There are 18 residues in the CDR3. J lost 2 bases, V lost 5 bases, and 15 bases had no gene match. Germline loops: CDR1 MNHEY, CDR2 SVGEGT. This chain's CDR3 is CASSGGQVVFLGNQPQHF. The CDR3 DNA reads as TGTGCCAGCAGTGGAGGACAGGTAGTATTCTTGGGCAATCAGCCCCAGCATTTT.

CDR3 in DNA: TGTGCCACCAGCAAAGCGTTACCTTATACGACAGGAGGCTACACCTTC. This codes for CATSKALPYTTGGYTF. The V and J genes are TRBV15 and TRBJ1-2; D may be TRBD1 (6 bases). Germline V gives CDR1 LNHNV, CDR2 YYDKDF (reference sequence). The CDR3 has 16 residues. V lost 4 bases, J lost 8 bases, and 23 bases lay in between.

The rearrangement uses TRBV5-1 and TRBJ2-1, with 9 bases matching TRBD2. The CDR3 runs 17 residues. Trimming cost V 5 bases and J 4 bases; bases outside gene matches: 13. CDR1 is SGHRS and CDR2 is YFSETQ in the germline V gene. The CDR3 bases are TGCGCCAGCAGGCCTAGCGGGGAAAGGATTTCGTACAATGAGCAGTTCTTC. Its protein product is CASRPSGERISYNEQFF.

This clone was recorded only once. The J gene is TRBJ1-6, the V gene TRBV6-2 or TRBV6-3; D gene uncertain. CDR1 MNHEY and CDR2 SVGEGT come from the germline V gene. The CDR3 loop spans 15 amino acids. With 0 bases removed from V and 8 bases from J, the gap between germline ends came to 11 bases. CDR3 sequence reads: CASSYSYTFDSPLHF. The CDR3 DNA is TGTGCCAGCAGTTACTCGTACACCTTCGATTCACCCCTCCACTTT.

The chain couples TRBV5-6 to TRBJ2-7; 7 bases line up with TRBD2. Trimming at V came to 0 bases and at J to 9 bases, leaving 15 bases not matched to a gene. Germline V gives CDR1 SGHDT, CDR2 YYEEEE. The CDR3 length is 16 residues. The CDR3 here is CASSLENSGRYARQYF. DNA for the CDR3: TGTGCCAGCAGCTTGGAAAATTCCGGGAGGTACGCTAGGCAGTACTTC.